This T cell receptor (beta chain) was sequenced in a study of blood T cell repertoires in COVID-19. Background on the study: Both acute and convalescent COVID-19 samples were obtained from the United States, Italy and Spain. Sample material is recorded as cDNA or gDNA derived from T cells, B-cell-depleted T cells, or PBMCs.

Source study methods: Reference gene primer amplification gave nucleated cell count estimates. Clones were read by immunoSEQ multiplex PCR, and TCRdb kept only the in-frame ones, dropping some. The D gene and trimming were derived from the DNA, and the V and J assignments and clone size from that table. The table records 50,000 to 80,000 clones, roughly 90% of them present only once. V lost 5 bases and J 4 bases, leaving 15 bases between the germline ends. The CDR3 is 15 amino acids. Germline loops: CDR1 SGHNT, CDR2 YENEEA. This clonotype was obtained from a man in his fifties or sixties with acute or convalescent COVID-19. V and J are TRBV11-3 and TRBJ2-1, with D unresolved. Sequenced material: peripheral blood. The DNA for the CDR3 is TGTGCCAGCAGCCAACTCTTCACTTCGTACAATGAGCAGTTCTTC. It yields the protein CASSQLFTSYNEQFF.